A selection of T cell receptor beta chains follows, all from one sample in a study of T-cell reconstitution after alpha-beta-depleted transplantation in children. Using its own MiXCR run on the PCR reads, TCRdb lists one record per CDR3 protein. The data show 250,000 to 400,000 distinct CDR3 sequences, approximately 23% seen once. The material was PBMCs, mostly from graft donor cells, obtained 180 days after TCRalphabeta/CD19-depleted stem cell transplant. The receptors come from a male patient younger than 18 who had a stem cell transplant for acute lymphoblastic leukemia, so the T cells may come from the graft donor. Each CDR3 is given with its conserved first and last residue. D genes are given only for firm matches. Rows may omit the clone size; those that give it use once, few, many or a size class.

j_gene: TRBJ1-2
v_gene: TRBV12-3/TRBV12-4
d_gene: TRBD1
abundance: NA
CDR3nt: TGTGCCAGCAGCCGACTTGGGACAGTTTCGAGCTACACCTTC
CDR3aa: CASSRLGTVSSYTF

j_gene: TRBJ2-5
v_gene: TRBV7-6
d_gene: NA
abundance: NA
CDR3nt: TGTGCCAGCTGGGGGCGATGGGAGACCCAGTACTTC
CDR3aa: CASWGRWETQYF

j_gene: TRBJ1-5
v_gene: TRBV6-1
d_gene: NA
abundance: NA
CDR3nt: TGTGCCAGCAGCGAAGCGGGGGGCTGGCAGCCCCAGCATTTT
CDR3aa: CASSEAGGWQPQHF

j_gene: TRBJ2-5
v_gene: TRBV5-1
d_gene: NA
abundance: NA
CDR3nt: TGCGCCAGCGGCGGAGGTGGGACCCAGTACTTC
CDR3aa: CASGGGGTQYF

j_gene: TRBJ1-2
v_gene: TRBV7-2
d_gene: TRBD1
abundance: few
CDR3nt: TGTGCCAGCAGCCCGGGACAGTATGGCTACACCTTC
CDR3aa: CASSPGQYGYTF

j_gene: TRBJ1-1
v_gene: TRBV7-9
d_gene: NA
abundance: NA
CDR3nt: TGTGCCAGCAGCTTGGGAAAGGCGGACACTGAAGCTTTCTTT
CDR3aa: CASSLGKADTEAFF

j_gene: TRBJ2-7
v_gene: TRBV27
d_gene: TRBD1
abundance: NA
CDR3nt: TGTGCCAGCAGTATCCAACAGGGGGCGGACGAGCAGTACTTC
CDR3aa: CASSIQQGADEQYF

j_gene: TRBJ2-5
v_gene: TRBV5-1
d_gene: TRBD2
abundance: NA
CDR3nt: TGCGCCAGCAGCTCCGGGACTAGCAGTAAAGAGACCCAGTACTTC
CDR3aa: CASSSGTSSKETQYF

j_gene: TRBJ2-1
v_gene: TRBV9
d_gene: NA
abundance: few
CDR3nt: TGTGCCAGCAGCGTAGAGGGTCGACTCAATGAGCAGTTCTTC
CDR3aa: CASSVEGRLNEQFF

j_gene: TRBJ2-5
v_gene: TRBV3-1
d_gene: NA
abundance: few
CDR3nt: TGTGCCAGCAGCCAAGAAGCCCTCAGCGAGACCCAGTACTTC
CDR3aa: CASSQEALSETQYF

j_gene: TRBJ1-2
v_gene: TRBV2
d_gene: TRBD1
abundance: NA
CDR3nt: TGTGCCAGCAGGGGACAGCCGACGTTTTCTAACCATGGCTACACCTTC
CDR3aa: CASRGQPTFSNHGYTF

j_gene: TRBJ2-7
v_gene: TRBV20-1
d_gene: NA
abundance: few
CDR3nt: TGCAGTGCTAATCCGGATTACTACGAGCAGTACTTC
CDR3aa: CSANPDYYEQYF

j_gene: TRBJ2-1
v_gene: TRBV20-1
d_gene: TRBD1
abundance: NA
CDR3nt: TGCAGTGCTAGAAGGGGGCTCCTCTACAATGAGCAGTTCTTC
CDR3aa: CSARRGLLYNEQFF

j_gene: TRBJ2-1
v_gene: TRBV6-1
d_gene: NA
abundance: NA
CDR3nt: TGTGCCAGCAGTACCCCACGGACTGCTATTGCCAATGAGCAGTTCTTC
CDR3aa: CASSTPRTAIANEQFF

j_gene: TRBJ2-7
v_gene: TRBV4-2
d_gene: TRBD2
abundance: NA
CDR3nt: TGTGCCAGCAGGAGGTTAGGCGGGAGCCCCGAGCAGTACTTC
CDR3aa: CASRRLGGSPEQYF

j_gene: TRBJ1-4
v_gene: TRBV6-1
d_gene: TRBD1
abundance: few
CDR3nt: TGTGCCAGCAGAGGGGGGACAGGTGCTGAAAAACTGTTTTTT
CDR3aa: CASRGGTGAEKLFF

j_gene: TRBJ2-1
v_gene: TRBV20-1
d_gene: TRBD2
abundance: NA
CDR3nt: TGCAGTGCGGCAGGGACTAGCGCCTACAATGAGCAGTTCTTC
CDR3aa: CSAAGTSAYNEQFF

j_gene: TRBJ2-7
v_gene: TRBV5-6
d_gene: NA
abundance: few
CDR3nt: TGTGCCAGCAGCTTGAAGAAACAGGGCGGCGACGAGCAGTACTTC
CDR3aa: CASSLKKQGGDEQYF

j_gene: TRBJ1-1
v_gene: TRBV20-1
d_gene: NA
abundance: NA
CDR3nt: TGCAGTGCTAGTAAGATAGGGGGAGGGAGCACTGAAGCTTTCTTT
CDR3aa: CSASKIGGGSTEAFF

j_gene: TRBJ2-7
v_gene: TRBV29-1
d_gene: NA
abundance: few
CDR3nt: TGCAGCGTTGATAAGGGGAGCGGCTACGAGCAGTACTTC
CDR3aa: CSVDKGSGYEQYF

j_gene: TRBJ1-2
v_gene: TRBV3-1
d_gene: NA
abundance: few
CDR3nt: TGTGCCAGCAGCCAAGAAAGAGACCAAGCCAGCCTAGGGGGCTACACCTTC
CDR3aa: CASSQERDQASLGGYTF

j_gene: TRBJ2-7
v_gene: TRBV12-3/TRBV12-4
d_gene: NA
abundance: few
CDR3nt: TGTGCCAGCACCGGGGGTACTACTAGCAAGCAGTACTTC
CDR3aa: CASTGGTTSKQYF

j_gene: TRBJ2-5
v_gene: TRBV29-1
d_gene: TRBD2
abundance: NA
CDR3nt: TGCAGCGCAAGGACTAGCGGGAGTTATAAGACCCAGTACTTC
CDR3aa: CSARTSGSYKTQYF

j_gene: TRBJ2-7
v_gene: TRBV18
d_gene: NA
abundance: NA
CDR3nt: TGTGCCAGCTCACCACCGGATCGACTGACCACCTACGAGCAGTACTTC
CDR3aa: CASSPPDRLTTYEQYF

j_gene: TRBJ2-5
v_gene: TRBV20-1
d_gene: NA
abundance: few
CDR3nt: TGCAGTGCTAGAGATGGAGCGGCGGGGACCCAGTACTTC
CDR3aa: CSARDGAAGTQYF

j_gene: TRBJ1-5
v_gene: TRBV6-5
d_gene: NA
abundance: few
CDR3nt: TGTGCCAGCAGTTACGTCTTGGGCAGCAATCAGCCCCAGCATTTT
CDR3aa: CASSYVLGSNQPQHF

j_gene: TRBJ2-1
v_gene: TRBV20-1
d_gene: NA
abundance: few
CDR3nt: TGCAGTGCTAGTGGAGGGCCAGGAGAGTTCTTC
CDR3aa: CSASGGPGEFF

j_gene: TRBJ2-1
v_gene: TRBV25-1
d_gene: TRBD2
abundance: NA
CDR3nt: TGTGCCAGCAGGGGGACAGAGGGCTTCGTTAGCGGGAGGGCCCAATGGAATGAGCAGTTCTTC
CDR3aa: CASRGTEGFVSGRAQWNEQFF

j_gene: TRBJ2-3
v_gene: TRBV4-1
d_gene: TRBD2
abundance: few
CDR3nt: TGCGCCAGCAGCCCCGTCGGGACTAGCGGGAGGTCAGATACGCAGTATTTT
CDR3aa: CASSPVGTSGRSDTQYF

j_gene: TRBJ2-3
v_gene: TRBV18
d_gene: TRBD2
abundance: few
CDR3nt: TGTGCCAGCTCACCAGGACTAGCGGGAGTCACGCAGTATTTT
CDR3aa: CASSPGLAGVTQYF

j_gene: TRBJ2-5
v_gene: TRBV25-1
d_gene: NA
abundance: few
CDR3nt: TGTGCCACTACTCCCCAGGTTTTGGAGACCCAGTACTTC
CDR3aa: CATTPQVLETQYF

j_gene: TRBJ2-4
v_gene: TRBV7-9
d_gene: TRBD2
abundance: NA
CDR3nt: TGTGCCAGCAGCCCACGACTAGCGGGAGTGGACATTCAGTACTTC
CDR3aa: CASSPRLAGVDIQYF

j_gene: TRBJ1-1
v_gene: TRBV30
d_gene: NA
abundance: once
CDR3nt: TGTGCCTGGAGTCCAGACCCCCCGGGGGACACTGAAGCTTTCTTT
CDR3aa: CAWSPDPPGDTEAFF

j_gene: TRBJ2-6
v_gene: TRBV4-2
d_gene: NA
abundance: few
CDR3nt: TGTGCCAGCAGCCAAAGCTCTGGGGCCAACGTCCTGACTTTC
CDR3aa: CASSQSSGANVLTF

j_gene: TRBJ2-7
v_gene: TRBV20-1
d_gene: TRBD2
abundance: NA
CDR3nt: TGCAGTGCCCTGGCGGGAGGTGACTTGGACGAGCAGTACTTC
CDR3aa: CSALAGGDLDEQYF

j_gene: TRBJ1-2
v_gene: TRBV5-1
d_gene: TRBD1
abundance: many
CDR3nt: TGCGCCAGCAGCTTGGTACTCACAGGGGACGTGGGCTATGGCTACACCTTC
CDR3aa: CASSLVLTGDVGYGYTF

j_gene: TRBJ2-7
v_gene: TRBV4-2
d_gene: NA
abundance: few
CDR3nt: TGTGCCAGCAGCCAAGTAGGGGTCCCCTACGAGCAGTACTTC
CDR3aa: CASSQVGVPYEQYF

j_gene: TRBJ2-1
v_gene: TRBV5-1
d_gene: TRBD2
abundance: few
CDR3nt: TGCGCCAGCAGCGGAGCTAGCGGGTCAAAGTGGGGTAGCTCCTACAATGAGCAGTTCTTC
CDR3aa: CASSGASGSKWGSSYNEQFF

j_gene: TRBJ1-6
v_gene: TRBV5-5
d_gene: NA
abundance: few
CDR3nt: TGTGCCAGCAGCCTGTTGAGTCTCTCCTATAATTCACCCCTCCACTTT
CDR3aa: CASSLLSLSYNSPLHF

j_gene: TRBJ1-2
v_gene: TRBV29-1
d_gene: TRBD1
abundance: NA
CDR3nt: TGCAGCGCCCTCACTTACCGGGACAGAGGAGCTAACTATGGCTACACCTTC
CDR3aa: CSALTYRDRGANYGYTF

j_gene: TRBJ1-5
v_gene: TRBV20-1
d_gene: NA
abundance: many
CDR3nt: TGCAGTGTGGACCATAGGCAGCCCCAGCATTTT
CDR3aa: CSVDHRQPQHF

j_gene: TRBJ2-1
v_gene: TRBV7-9
d_gene: NA
abundance: few
CDR3nt: TGTGCCAGCAGCTTAATTTCCAATGAGCAGTTCTTC
CDR3aa: CASSLISNEQFF

j_gene: TRBJ1-2
v_gene: TRBV5-6
d_gene: TRBD1
abundance: NA
CDR3nt: TGTGCCAGCAGCTGGGACAGGGTGAGGGGCTACACCTTC
CDR3aa: CASSWDRVRGYTF

j_gene: TRBJ1-2
v_gene: TRBV29-1
d_gene: NA
abundance: NA
CDR3nt: TGCAGCGTTGTAAACAGTTATGGCTACACCTTC
CDR3aa: CSVVNSYGYTF

j_gene: TRBJ1-2
v_gene: TRBV20-1
d_gene: NA
abundance: many
CDR3nt: TGCAGTGCTAGAGATCAGGGCTGGGGCTACACCTTC
CDR3aa: CSARDQGWGYTF

j_gene: TRBJ2-1
v_gene: TRBV20-1
d_gene: TRBD1
abundance: NA
CDR3nt: TGCAGTGCTGGAGGACAGGGAATCTACAATGAGCAGTTCTTC
CDR3aa: CSAGGQGIYNEQFF

j_gene: TRBJ1-2
v_gene: TRBV29-1
d_gene: NA
abundance: NA
CDR3nt: TGCAGCGACTCATGGAACTATGGCTACACCTTC
CDR3aa: CSDSWNYGYTF

j_gene: TRBJ2-7
v_gene: TRBV6-1
d_gene: NA
abundance: few
CDR3nt: TGTGCCAGCCGACAAGTGGGACAAACCTACGAGCAGTACTTC
CDR3aa: CASRQVGQTYEQYF

j_gene: TRBJ1-1
v_gene: TRBV5-1
d_gene: NA
abundance: NA
CDR3nt: TGCGCCAGCAGCGACGACAGAGCGAACACTGAAGCTTTCTTT
CDR3aa: CASSDDRANTEAFF

j_gene: TRBJ2-3
v_gene: TRBV15
d_gene: NA
abundance: NA
CDR3nt: TGTGCCACCAGCAGAAGTCGGGGCCCAGATACGCAGTATTTT
CDR3aa: CATSRSRGPDTQYF

j_gene: TRBJ1-2
v_gene: TRBV29-1
d_gene: NA
abundance: many
CDR3nt: TGCAGCGTTAAGACAGAAGAGGGCTACACCTTC
CDR3aa: CSVKTEEGYTF